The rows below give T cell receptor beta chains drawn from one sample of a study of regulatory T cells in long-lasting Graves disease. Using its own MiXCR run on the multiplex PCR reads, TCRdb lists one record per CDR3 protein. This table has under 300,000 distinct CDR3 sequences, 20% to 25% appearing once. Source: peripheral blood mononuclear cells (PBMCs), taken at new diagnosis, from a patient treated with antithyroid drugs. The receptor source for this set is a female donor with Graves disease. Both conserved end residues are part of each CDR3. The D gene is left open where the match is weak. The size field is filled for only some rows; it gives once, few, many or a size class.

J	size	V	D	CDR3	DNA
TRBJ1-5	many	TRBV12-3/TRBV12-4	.	CASSFGVFNQPQHF	TGTGCCAGCAGTTTCGGGGTTTTCAATCAGCCCCAGCATTTT
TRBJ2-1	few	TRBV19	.	CASKDRYNEQFF	TGTGCCAGTAAGGACAGATACAATGAGCAGTTCTTC
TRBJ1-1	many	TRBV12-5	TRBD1	CATRSGGASTEAFF	TGTGCTACTCGTTCAGGGGGCGCGTCTACTGAAGCTTTCTTT
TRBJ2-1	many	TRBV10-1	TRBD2	CASSEKLAAHSYNEQFF	TGCGCCAGCAGTGAGAAACTAGCGGCTCACTCCTACAATGAGCAGTTCTTC
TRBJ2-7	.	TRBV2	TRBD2	CASRGLAGEYEQYF	TGTGCCAGCAGAGGGCTAGCGGGAGAATACGAGCAGTACTTC
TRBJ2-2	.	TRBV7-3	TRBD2	CASSLTGGALTGELFF	TGTGCCAGCAGCTTAACGGGAGGGGCCTTAACCGGGGAGCTGTTTTTT
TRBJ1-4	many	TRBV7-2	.	CASSLAGSEKLFF	TGTGCCAGCAGCTTAGCAGGGAGTGAAAAACTGTTTTTT
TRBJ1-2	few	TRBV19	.	CASSYTIESGYTF	TGTGCCAGTAGCTACACCATAGAGAGTGGCTACACCTTC
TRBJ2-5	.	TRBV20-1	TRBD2	CSVYELAGKQETQYF	TGCAGTGTCTACGAACTAGCGGGGAAACAAGAGACCCAGTACTTC
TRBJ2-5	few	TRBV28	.	CASSLARTVQETQYF	TGTGCCAGCAGTTTAGCCCGGACAGTCCAAGAGACCCAGTACTTC
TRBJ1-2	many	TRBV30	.	CAWRPVEYGYTF	TGTGCCTGGAGGCCGGTGGAGTATGGCTACACCTTC
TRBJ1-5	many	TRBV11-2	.	CASSRGVSNQPQHF	TGTGCCAGCAGCCGAGGGGTTAGCAATCAGCCCCAGCATTTT
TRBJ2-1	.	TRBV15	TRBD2	CATSSRLAGTYNEQFF	TGTGCCACCAGCAGTCGCCTAGCGGGCACCTACAATGAGCAGTTCTTC
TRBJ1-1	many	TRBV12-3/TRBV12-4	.	CASITTGTAFF	TGTGCCAGCATCACGACCGGGACGGCTTTCTTT
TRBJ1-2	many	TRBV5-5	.	CASSLSATANYGYTF	TGTGCCAGCAGCTTGTCGGCGACCGCTAACTATGGCTACACCTTC
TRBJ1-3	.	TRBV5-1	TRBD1	CASSSGQGMAGNTIYF	TGCGCCAGCAGCTCCGGACAGGGAATGGCTGGAAACACCATATATTTT
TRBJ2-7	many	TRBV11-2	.	CASSLGPAGTYEQYF	TGTGCCAGCAGCTTAGGCCCGGCGGGGACCTACGAGCAGTACTTC
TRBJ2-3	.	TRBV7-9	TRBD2	CASSSRLAGVVDTQYF	TGTGCCAGCAGCTCTCGACTAGCGGGAGTGGTAGATACGCAGTATTTT
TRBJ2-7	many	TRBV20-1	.	CSARDPGSEQYF	TGCAGTGCTAGAGATCCGGGAAGCGAGCAGTACTTC
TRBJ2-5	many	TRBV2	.	CASSSSPYLGGSEYF	TGTGCCAGCAGTTCTTCTCCATATTTGGGTGGGTCCGAGTACTTC
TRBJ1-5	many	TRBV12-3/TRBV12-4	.	CASSFNSNQPQHF	TGTGCCAGCAGTTTTAATAGCAATCAGCCCCAGCATTTT
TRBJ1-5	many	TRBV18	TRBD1	CASSSLNRGSNQPQHF	TGTGCCAGCTCATCATTAAACAGGGGTAGCAATCAGCCCCAGCATTTT
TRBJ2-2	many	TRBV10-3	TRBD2	CAMRELADNTGELFF	TGTGCCATGCGGGAGCTAGCGGATAACACCGGGGAGCTGTTTTTT
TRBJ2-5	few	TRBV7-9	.	CASSLRGAQYF	TGTGCCAGCAGCTTAAGGGGGGCCCAGTACTTC
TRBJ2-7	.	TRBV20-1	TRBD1	CSARKPGTADHEQYF	TGCAGTGCTCGAAAACCCGGGACAGCAGACCACGAGCAGTACTTC
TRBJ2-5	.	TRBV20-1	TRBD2	CSARWLAVQETQYF	TGCAGTGCTAGATGGCTAGCGGTACAAGAGACCCAGTACTTC
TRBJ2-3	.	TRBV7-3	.	CASSPGFGADTQYF	TGTGCCAGCAGCCCCGGCTTCGGGGCAGATACGCAGTATTTT
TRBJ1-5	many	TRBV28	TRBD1	CASSLRGTGYGWGNQPQHF	TGTGCCAGCAGTTTACGAGGGACAGGGTACGGCTGGGGCAATCAGCCCCAGCATTTT
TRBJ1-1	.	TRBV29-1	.	CSVVTGLNTEAFF	TGCAGCGTAGTGACAGGATTGAACACTGAAGCTTTCTTT
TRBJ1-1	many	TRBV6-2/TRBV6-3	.	CASSYPGVTEAFF	TGTGCCAGCAGTTACCCAGGGGTGACTGAAGCTTTCTTT
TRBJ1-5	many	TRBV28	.	CASSSPGQASNQPQHF	TGTGCCAGCAGCTCCCCGGGGCAGGCGAGCAATCAGCCCCAGCATTTT
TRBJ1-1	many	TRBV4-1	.	CASRQGFSTEAFF	TGCGCCAGCAGGCAGGGGTTTTCCACTGAAGCTTTCTTT
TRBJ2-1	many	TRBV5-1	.	CASSLQPTKGTNEQFF	TGCGCCAGCAGCTTGCAGCCCACTAAGGGAACCAATGAGCAGTTCTTC
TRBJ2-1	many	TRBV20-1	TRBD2	CSARNPASGVNEQFF	TGCAGTGCTAGGAACCCGGCTAGCGGGGTAAATGAGCAGTTCTTC
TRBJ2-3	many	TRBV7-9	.	CASSPGAGGGTDTQYF	TGTGCCAGCAGCCCGGGAGCGGGCGGGGGCACAGATACGCAGTATTTT
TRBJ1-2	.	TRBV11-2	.	CASSSLRGNYGYTF	TGTGCCAGCAGCTCTTTGAGGGGGAACTATGGCTACACCTTC
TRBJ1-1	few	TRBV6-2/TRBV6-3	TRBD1	CASTKDRAGFTEAFF	TGTGCCAGCACTAAGGACAGGGCGGGATTCACTGAAGCTTTCTTT
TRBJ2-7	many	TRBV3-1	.	CASSPRGYEQYF	TGTGCCAGCAGCCCGAGGGGGTACGAGCAGTACTTC
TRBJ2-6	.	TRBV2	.	CAGKRLAGANVLTF	TGTGCCGGCAAAAGACTAGCTGGGGCCAACGTCCTGACTTTC
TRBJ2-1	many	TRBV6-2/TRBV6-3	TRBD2	CASSYSASGGGEQFF	TGTGCCAGCAGTTACTCGGCTAGCGGGGGAGGTGAGCAGTTCTTC
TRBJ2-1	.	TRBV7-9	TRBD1	CASSIPTGVRSYNEQFF	TGTGCCAGCAGCATACCTACAGGGGTTCGATCCTACAATGAGCAGTTCTTC